Listed below are T cell receptor beta chains from one sample, sequenced in a study of T cell responses to AZD1222 COVID-19 vaccine. TCRdb keeps only in-frame clones here, not all; method: immunoSEQ multiplex PCR. In the table there are over 150,000 clones, just under 95% of which are singletons. The sequenced sample was peripheral blood, obtained 28 days after the second dose of the MenACWY control vaccine. These receptors all stem from an adult who received the MenACWY meningococcal vaccine as a control. CDR3s include the opening cysteine and the closing phenylalanine or tryptophan. A D gene is named only where the DNA matches it firmly.

>12|TRBJ1-5|TRBV12-3/TRBV12-4|TRBD1
TGTGCCAGTGGACAGGGCCCCCAGCCCCAGCATTTT
CASGQGPQPQHF
>14|TRBJ1-5|TRBV7-9|-
TGTGCCAGCAGCGAAGGGAGGGGGTATCAGCCCCAGCATTTT
CASSEGRGYQPQHF
>16|TRBJ1-4|TRBV28|-
TGTGCCAGCATGGACGTCCGGGGGCAGAGCCTGGTAAAACTGTTTTTT
CASMDVRGQSLVKLFF
>14|TRBJ1-4|TRBV7-2|-
TGTGCCAGCAGCTTAAGTGGGCCGAATGAAAAACTGTTTTTT
CASSLSGPNEKLFF
>16|TRBJ1-3|TRBV19|TRBD1
TGTGCCAGTAGTACCCTGGACAGGGGCTCTGGAAACACCATATATTTT
CASSTLDRGSGNTIYF
>15|TRBJ1-4|TRBV28|-
TGTGCCAGCAGCCCACAGGGACCCACAAATGAAAAACTGTTTTTT
CASSPQGPTNEKLFF
>13|TRBJ1-6|TRBV6-5|-
TGTGCCACCCTGTATAGGGTTAATTCACCCCTCCACTTT
CATLYRVNSPLHF
>16|TRBJ1-2|TRBV3-1/TRBV3-2|-
TGTGCCAGCAGCACAAGATATGGGCAGGGCCTAGATGGCTACACCTTC
CASSTRYGQGLDGYTF
>15|TRBJ2-1|TRBV3-1/TRBV3-2|TRBD2
TGTGCCAGCAGCCAAGTAACGGCGGGGGGCAATGAGCAGTTCTTC
CASSQVTAGGNEQFF
>14|TRBJ2-7|TRBV11-1|-
TGTGCCAGCAGCTTACTTGGCGCCGTCTACGAGCAGTACTTC
CASSLLGAVYEQYF
>17|TRBJ2-5|TRBV7-9|TRBD2
TGTGCCAGCAGCTCCTTTCTAGCGGGGGGGAGCCAAGAGACCCAGTACTTC
CASSSFLAGGSQETQYF
>13|TRBJ1-2|TRBV5-1|-
TGCGCCAGCAGCTTGGGGCAGGGTGGCGGCTACACCTTC
CASSLGQGGGYTF
>12|TRBJ2-3|TRBV10-3|-
TGTGCCATCGGACCCCGGACAGATACGCAGTATTTT
CAIGPRTDTQYF
>15|TRBJ2-7|TRBV11-1|-
TGTGCCAGCAGCTTTTCGGACGAGGTCTCCTACGAGCAGTACTTC
CASSFSDEVSYEQYF